Listed below are T cell receptor beta chains from one sample, sequenced in a study of T cell repertoires in cytomegalovirus infection. Each CDR3 protein gets one entry after TCRdb re-called the reads with MiXCR. The sample carries under 300,000 distinct CDR3 sequences, about 12% recorded once. The sample consisted of PBMCs. Receptor source: a human donor in good health (CMV status not recorded). Some clones in this sample may be carry-over from other donors' samples. Each CDR3 is given with its conserved first and last residue. The order of the fields is clone size, J gene, V gene, D gene, CDR3 DNA, CDR3 protein. The D gene is left open where the match is weak. Not all rows give a size; the values are once, few, many and, for expanded clones, a class.

clone_size: many; j_call: TRBJ2-7; v_call: TRBV11-2; d_call: TRBD1; cdr3_nt: TGTGCCAGCAGCTCCGACAGGGGCGGGGAGCAGTACTTC; cdr3_aa: CASSSDRGGEQYF
clone_size: .; j_call: TRBJ1-1; v_call: TRBV6-8; d_call: .; cdr3_nt: TGTGCCAGCAGTCCTACCTCTGATGGGAACACTGAAGCTTTCTTT; cdr3_aa: CASSPTSDGNTEAFF
clone_size: .; j_call: TRBJ1-5; v_call: TRBV12-3/TRBV12-4; d_call: .; cdr3_nt: TGTGCCAGCAGTTTGTTAGGTACTCAGCCCCAGCATTTT; cdr3_aa: CASSLLGTQPQHF
clone_size: .; j_call: TRBJ2-7; v_call: TRBV15; d_call: TRBD2; cdr3_nt: TGTGCCACCAGCAGAGATGCCCGGGGGGGCCCCTACGAGCAGTACTTC; cdr3_aa: CATSRDARGGPYEQYF
clone_size: many; j_call: TRBJ2-2; v_call: TRBV7-6; d_call: .; cdr3_nt: TGTGCCAGCAGGTCTCCGCGGAGTACAGCCGGGGAGCTGTTTTTT; cdr3_aa: CASRSPRSTAGELFF
clone_size: .; j_call: TRBJ2-2; v_call: TRBV7-2; d_call: .; cdr3_nt: TGTGCCAGCAGGGGGCAGTACACCGGGGAGCTGTTTTTT; cdr3_aa: CASRGQYTGELFF
clone_size: many; j_call: TRBJ2-3; v_call: TRBV6-1; d_call: .; cdr3_nt: TGTGCCAGCAGCCCCGACGGGAGAGGGAGCACAGATACGCAGTATTTT; cdr3_aa: CASSPDGRGSTDTQYF
clone_size: many; j_call: TRBJ1-5; v_call: TRBV7-8; d_call: .; cdr3_nt: TGTGCCAGCACCTTGGGGCGTGGGGGCAATCAGCCCCAGCATTTT; cdr3_aa: CASTLGRGGNQPQHF
clone_size: .; j_call: TRBJ2-4; v_call: TRBV15; d_call: .; cdr3_nt: TGTGCCACCAGCTGGGCCCGAGAAAACATTCAGTACTTC; cdr3_aa: CATSWARENIQYF
clone_size: .; j_call: TRBJ2-1; v_call: TRBV20-1; d_call: .; cdr3_nt: TGCAGTGCCGCCGCCGCCCAGGGACGGAATGAGCAGTTCTTC; cdr3_aa: CSAAAAQGRNEQFF
clone_size: many; j_call: TRBJ1-5; v_call: TRBV10-3; d_call: .; cdr3_nt: TGTGCCATCAGTGAACGGACCTCGGCCCAGCATTTT; cdr3_aa: CAISERTSAQHF
clone_size: .; j_call: TRBJ1-2; v_call: TRBV29-1; d_call: TRBD1; cdr3_nt: TGCAGCGGGGGGACAGGGAAAGGCTACACCTTC; cdr3_aa: CSGGTGKGYTF
clone_size: few; j_call: TRBJ2-5; v_call: TRBV14; d_call: .; cdr3_nt: TGTGCCAGCAGCCAGCTCACACAGATTCAAGAGACCCAGTACTTC; cdr3_aa: CASSQLTQIQETQYF
clone_size: .; j_call: TRBJ1-1; v_call: TRBV5-1; d_call: .; cdr3_nt: TGCGCCAGCAGCCCTGCGGGGGCTAGGAACACTGAAGCTTTCTTT; cdr3_aa: CASSPAGARNTEAFF
clone_size: few; j_call: TRBJ2-7; v_call: TRBV4-2; d_call: .; cdr3_nt: TGTGCCAGCAGCCAAGATCGGAGTAGTGGGGCCGACTTTTCCTACGAGCAGTACTTC; cdr3_aa: CASSQDRSSGADFSYEQYF
clone_size: .; j_call: TRBJ1-1; v_call: TRBV5-4; d_call: .; cdr3_nt: TGTGCCAGCAGCTCAAAGCAGGGGATGAGGTTGGGGACTGAAGCTTTCTTT; cdr3_aa: CASSSKQGMRLGTEAFF
clone_size: few; j_call: TRBJ1-2; v_call: TRBV19; d_call: .; cdr3_nt: TGTGCCAGTACCCTCGGGACGGGGTCGGGGAGATATGGCTACACCTTC; cdr3_aa: CASTLGTGSGRYGYTF
clone_size: few; j_call: TRBJ2-7; v_call: TRBV7-3; d_call: TRBD2; cdr3_nt: TGTGCCAGCAGCTTAAGGGCTAGCGGGGTCTACGAGCAGTACTTC; cdr3_aa: CASSLRASGVYEQYF
clone_size: few; j_call: TRBJ2-3; v_call: TRBV20-1; d_call: .; cdr3_nt: TGCAGTGCTAGAGAGAACCTAGCCACAGATACGCAGTATTTT; cdr3_aa: CSARENLATDTQYF
clone_size: many; j_call: TRBJ1-5; v_call: TRBV7-6; d_call: .; cdr3_nt: TGTGCCAGCAGCTTATCTACGAATCAGCCCCAGCATTTT; cdr3_aa: CASSLSTNQPQHF
clone_size: few; j_call: TRBJ2-1; v_call: TRBV15; d_call: TRBD2; cdr3_nt: TGTGCCACCAGCAGGTTTCTAGCGGGAGTAAGCGCCTACAATGAGCAGTTCTTC; cdr3_aa: CATSRFLAGVSAYNEQFF
clone_size: .; j_call: TRBJ1-5; v_call: TRBV19; d_call: .; cdr3_nt: TGTGCCAGTAGTGCAACAGGAAACAATCAGCCCCAGCATTTT; cdr3_aa: CASSATGNNQPQHF
clone_size: many; j_call: TRBJ2-3; v_call: TRBV11-2; d_call: .; cdr3_nt: TGTGCCAGCAGCCCAACACACGGGGATACGCAGTATTTT; cdr3_aa: CASSPTHGDTQYF
clone_size: many; j_call: TRBJ2-1; v_call: TRBV7-3; d_call: TRBD2; cdr3_nt: TGTGCCAGCAGCTTAACTAGGACTAGCGGGGGTCTCGATGAGCAGTTCTTC; cdr3_aa: CASSLTRTSGGLDEQFF
clone_size: few; j_call: TRBJ1-2; v_call: TRBV2; d_call: .; cdr3_nt: TGTGCCAGCACCGAAGGGGGGGCGGACGGCTACACCTTC; cdr3_aa: CASTEGGADGYTF